The 2 T cell receptor beta chains listed next were all sequenced from one sample in a study of shared clonotypes between healthy human individuals. Clones were read by immunoSEQ multiplex PCR, and TCRdb kept only the in-frame ones, dropping some. Among 1.6 million or so clones listed, 95% to 97% were seen once. The sample comprised naive CD4+ T cells sorted from blood. As for subset: CD45RA+ positively selected. Receptors were obtained from a man aged 30-40 years in good health.

In DNA form, the CDR3 reads TGTGCCAGCAGCTGGACCGGACAGGGTTACGAGCAGTACTTC. Its protein is CASSWTGQGYEQYF. The chain links TRBV7-9 to TRBJ2-7; 8 nucleotides align to TRBD1. The length of the CDR3 is 14 residues. The V segment lost 4 bases and the J segment 4 bases; nucleotides outside the gene matches: 6. Germline loops: CDR1 SEHNR, CDR2 FQNEAQ (reference sequence).

The chain uses TRBV19 and TRBJ1-1; TRBD1 aligns across 8 bases. The germline V gene has CDR1 LNHDA and CDR2 SQIVND (reference sequence). There are 13 residues in the CDR3. Trimming cost V 10 bases and J 1 base; bases outside gene matches: 5. As DNA, the CDR3 is TGTGCCACCGGACAGGGTAGGAACACTGAAGCTTTCTTT. Translating it yields CATGQGRNTEAFF.